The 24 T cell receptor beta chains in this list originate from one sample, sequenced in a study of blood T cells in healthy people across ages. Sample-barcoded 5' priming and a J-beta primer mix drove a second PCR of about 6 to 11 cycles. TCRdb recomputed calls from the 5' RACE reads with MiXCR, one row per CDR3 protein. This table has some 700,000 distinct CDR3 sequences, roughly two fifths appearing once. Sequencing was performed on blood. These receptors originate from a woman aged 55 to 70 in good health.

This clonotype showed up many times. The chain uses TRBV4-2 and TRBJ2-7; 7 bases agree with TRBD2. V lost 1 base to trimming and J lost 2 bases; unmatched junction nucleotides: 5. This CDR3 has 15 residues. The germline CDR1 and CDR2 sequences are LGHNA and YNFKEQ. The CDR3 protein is CASSQVASGTYEQYF. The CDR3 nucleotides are TGTGCCAGCAGCCAAGTTGCTAGCGGCACCTACGAGCAGTACTTC.

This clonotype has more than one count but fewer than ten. The CDR3 nucleotides are TGCAGCGACCGGGGACTGCGGAGTGGGAACACTGAAGCTTTCTTT. This encodes CSDRGLRSGNTEAFF. This chain joins TRBV29-1 and TRBJ1-1; D perhaps matches TRBD1 (5 bases). This CDR3 comprises 15 residues. The germline V and J ends were trimmed by 7 bases and 1 base, with 19 bases remaining between them. The germline V gene encodes CDR1 SQVTM and CDR2 ANQGSEA.

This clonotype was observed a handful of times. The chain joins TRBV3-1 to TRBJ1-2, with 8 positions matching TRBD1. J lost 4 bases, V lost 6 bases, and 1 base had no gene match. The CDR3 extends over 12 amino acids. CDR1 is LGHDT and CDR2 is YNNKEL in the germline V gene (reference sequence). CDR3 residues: CASRQGAYGYTF. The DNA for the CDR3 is TGTGCCAGCAGGCAGGGGGCCTATGGCTACACCTTC.

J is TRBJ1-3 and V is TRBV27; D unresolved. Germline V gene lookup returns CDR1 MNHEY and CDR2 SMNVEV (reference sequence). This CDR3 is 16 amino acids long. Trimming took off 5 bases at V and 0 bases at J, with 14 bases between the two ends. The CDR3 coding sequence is TGTGCCAGCAGTCCGGAGACAAAGAGCTCTGGAAACACCATATATTTT. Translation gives CASSPETKSSGNTIYF.

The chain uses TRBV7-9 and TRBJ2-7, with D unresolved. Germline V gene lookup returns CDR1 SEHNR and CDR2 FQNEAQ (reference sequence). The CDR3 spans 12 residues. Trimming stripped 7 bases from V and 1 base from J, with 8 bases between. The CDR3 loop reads CASTKDSYEQYF. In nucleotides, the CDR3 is TGTGCCAGCACCAAAGATTCCTACGAGCAGTACTTC. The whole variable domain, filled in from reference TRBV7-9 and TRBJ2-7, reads DTGVSQNPRHKITKRGQNVTFRCDPISEHNRLYWYRQTLGQGPEFLTYFQNEAQLEKSRLLSDRFSAERPKGSFSTLEIQRTEQGDSAMYLCASTKDSYEQYFGPGTRLTVT.

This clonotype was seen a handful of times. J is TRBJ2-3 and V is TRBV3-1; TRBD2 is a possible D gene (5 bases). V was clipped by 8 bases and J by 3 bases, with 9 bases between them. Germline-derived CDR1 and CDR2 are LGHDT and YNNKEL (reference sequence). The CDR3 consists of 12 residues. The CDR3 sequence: CASARGTDTQYF. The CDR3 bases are TGTGCCAGCGCTCGGGGAACAGATACGCAGTATTTT.

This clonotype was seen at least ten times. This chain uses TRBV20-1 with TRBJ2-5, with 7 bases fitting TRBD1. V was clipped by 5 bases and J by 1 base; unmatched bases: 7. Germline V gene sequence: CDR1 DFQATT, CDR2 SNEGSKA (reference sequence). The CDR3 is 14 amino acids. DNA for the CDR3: TGCAGTGCTGGCTTAACAGGGGCCCAAGAGACCCAGTACTTC. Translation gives CSAGLTGAQETQYF.

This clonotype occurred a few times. CDR3: CASSYTSGRLGNEQYF. CDR3 nucleotide sequence: TGTGCCAGCTCGTACACTAGCGGGAGATTAGGGAACGAGCAGTACTTC. This sequence joins TRBV6-5 and TRBJ2-7, with 11 positions matching TRBD2. From germline, CDR1 is MNHEY and CDR2 SVGAGI. Unmatched junction bases numbered 14, after V lost 8 bases and J lost 5 bases. This CDR3 is built from 16 residues.

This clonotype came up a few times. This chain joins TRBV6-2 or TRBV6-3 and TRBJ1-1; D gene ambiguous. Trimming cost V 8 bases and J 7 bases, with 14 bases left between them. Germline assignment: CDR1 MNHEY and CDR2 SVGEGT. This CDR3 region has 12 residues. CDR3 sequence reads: CASAPTGREAFF. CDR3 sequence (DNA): TGTGCCAGCGCCCCAACGGGTCGTGAAGCTTTCTTT.

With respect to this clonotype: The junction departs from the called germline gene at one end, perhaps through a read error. Written as DNA, the CDR3 is TGTGCTAGCAGCTTGGGCGGGACATTTCGAGAGACCCAGTACTTC. This gives the protein CASSLGGTFRETQYF. The chain is built from TRBV7-7 and TRBJ2-5, with D possibly called TRBD1 or TRBD2 (6 bases each). Germline CDR1 reads SSHAT; CDR2 reads FNYEAQ (reference sequence). The CDR3 totals 15 residues.

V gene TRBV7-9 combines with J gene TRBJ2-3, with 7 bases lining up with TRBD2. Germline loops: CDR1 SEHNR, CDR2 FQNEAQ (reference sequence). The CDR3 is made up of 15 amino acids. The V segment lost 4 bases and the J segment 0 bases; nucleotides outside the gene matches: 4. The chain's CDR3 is CASSSGLTSTDTQYF. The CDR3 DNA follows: TGTGCCAGCAGCTCGGGACTAACTAGCACAGATACGCAGTATTTT. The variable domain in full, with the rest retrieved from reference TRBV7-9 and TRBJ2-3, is DTGVSQNPRHKITKRGQNVTFRCDPISEHNRLYWYRQTLGQGPEFLTYFQNEAQLEKSRLLSDRFSAERPKGSFSTLEIQRTEQGDSAMYLCASSSGLTSTDTQYFGPGTRLTVL.

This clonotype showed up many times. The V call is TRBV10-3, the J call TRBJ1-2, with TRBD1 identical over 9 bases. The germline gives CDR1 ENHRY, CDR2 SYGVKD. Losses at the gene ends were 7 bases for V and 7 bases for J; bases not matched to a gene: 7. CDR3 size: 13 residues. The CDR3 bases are TGTGCCATCAATATACAGGGGGCCGGTGGCTACACCTTC. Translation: CAINIQGAGGYTF.

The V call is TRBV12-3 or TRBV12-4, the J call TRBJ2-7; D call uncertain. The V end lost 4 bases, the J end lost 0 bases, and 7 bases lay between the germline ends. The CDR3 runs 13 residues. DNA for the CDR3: TGTGCCAGCAGTTGTGGCGACTCCTACGAGCAGTACTTC. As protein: CASSCGDSYEQYF.

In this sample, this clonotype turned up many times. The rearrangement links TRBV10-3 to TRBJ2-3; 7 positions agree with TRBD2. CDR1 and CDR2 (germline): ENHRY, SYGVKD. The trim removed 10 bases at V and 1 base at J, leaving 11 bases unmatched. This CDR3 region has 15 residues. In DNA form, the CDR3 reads TGTGCCACGGGGGGACGGACGGTCGGCACAGATACGCAGTATTTT. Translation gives CATGGRTVGTDTQYF.

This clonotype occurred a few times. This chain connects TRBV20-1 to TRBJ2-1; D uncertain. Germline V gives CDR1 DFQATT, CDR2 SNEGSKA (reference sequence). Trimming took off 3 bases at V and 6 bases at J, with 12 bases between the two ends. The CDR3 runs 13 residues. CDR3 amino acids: CSASPPPSNEQFF. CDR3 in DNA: TGCAGTGCTAGCCCTCCGCCATCCAATGAGCAGTTCTTC.

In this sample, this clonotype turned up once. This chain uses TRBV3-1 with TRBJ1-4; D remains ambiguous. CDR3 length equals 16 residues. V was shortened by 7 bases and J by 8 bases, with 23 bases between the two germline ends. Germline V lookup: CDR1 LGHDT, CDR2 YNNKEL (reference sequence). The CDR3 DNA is TGTGCCAGCAACCATTTCTCTGTACATCTCGGCGAAAAACTGTTTTTT. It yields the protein CASNHFSVHLGEKLFF.

CDR3 residues: CSARDTGQGGMSNEKLFF. The CDR3 DNA is TGCAGTGCTAGAGATACGGGACAGGGTGGAATGTCTAATGAAAAACTGTTTTTT. The chain has TRBV20-1 and TRBJ1-4; 9 bases are shared with TRBD1. Germline V gene sequence: CDR1 DFQATT, CDR2 SNEGSKA (reference sequence). Unmatched junction bases numbered 11, after V lost 0 bases and J lost 3 bases. The CDR3 spans 18 residues.

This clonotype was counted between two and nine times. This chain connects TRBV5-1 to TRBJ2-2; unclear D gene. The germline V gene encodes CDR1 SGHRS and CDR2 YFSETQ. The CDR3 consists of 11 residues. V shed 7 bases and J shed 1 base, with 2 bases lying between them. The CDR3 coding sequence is TGCGCCAGCCAGAACACCGGGGAGCTGTTTTTT. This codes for CASQNTGELFF. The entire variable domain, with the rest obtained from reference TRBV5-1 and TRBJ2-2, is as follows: KAGVTQTPRYLIKTRGQQVTLSCSPISGHRSVSWYQQTPGQGLQFLFEYFSETQRNKGNFPGRFSGRQFSNSRSEMNVSTLELGDSALYLCASQNTGELFFGEGSRLTVL.

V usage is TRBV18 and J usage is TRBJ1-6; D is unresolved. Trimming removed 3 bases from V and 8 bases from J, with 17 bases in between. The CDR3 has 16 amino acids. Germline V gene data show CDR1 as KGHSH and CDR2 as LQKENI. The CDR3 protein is CASSPWAPGIDSPLHF. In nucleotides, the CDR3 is TGTGCCAGCTCACCCTGGGCCCCCGGAATAGATTCACCCCTCCACTTT. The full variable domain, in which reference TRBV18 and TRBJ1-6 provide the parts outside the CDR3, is NAGVMQNPRHLVRRRGQEARLRCSPMKGHSHVYWYRQLPEEGLKFMVYLQKENIIDESGMPKERFSAEFPKEGPSILRIQQVVRGDSAAYFCASSPWAPGIDSPLHFGNGTRLTVT.

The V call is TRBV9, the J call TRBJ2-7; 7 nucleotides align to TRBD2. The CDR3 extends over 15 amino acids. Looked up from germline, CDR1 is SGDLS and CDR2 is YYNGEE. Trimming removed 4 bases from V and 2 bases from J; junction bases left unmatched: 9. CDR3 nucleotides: TGTGCCAGCAGCCCGGCTCTAGCGGAGGCCTACGAGCAGTACTTC. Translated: CASSPALAEAYEQYF.

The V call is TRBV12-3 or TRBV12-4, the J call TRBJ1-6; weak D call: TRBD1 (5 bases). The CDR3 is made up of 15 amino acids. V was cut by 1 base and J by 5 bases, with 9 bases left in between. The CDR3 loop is CASSLGGAHNSPLHF. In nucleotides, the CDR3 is TGTGCCAGCAGTTTAGGAGGGGCCCATAATTCACCCCTCCACTTT.

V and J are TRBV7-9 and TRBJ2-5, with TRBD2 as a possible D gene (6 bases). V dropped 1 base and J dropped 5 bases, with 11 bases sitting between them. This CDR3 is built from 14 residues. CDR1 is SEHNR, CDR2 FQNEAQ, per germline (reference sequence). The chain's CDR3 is CASSLEAGWETQYF. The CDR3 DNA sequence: TGTGCCAGCAGCTTAGAAGCGGGTTGGGAGACCCAGTACTTC.

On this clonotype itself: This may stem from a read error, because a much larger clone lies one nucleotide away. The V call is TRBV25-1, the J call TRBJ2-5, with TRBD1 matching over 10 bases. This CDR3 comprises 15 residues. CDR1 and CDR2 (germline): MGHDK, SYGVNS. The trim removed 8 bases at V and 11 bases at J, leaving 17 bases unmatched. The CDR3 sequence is CASSHRGQGVNEQYF. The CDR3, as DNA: TGTGCCAGCTCCCACAGAGGACAGGGGGTGAATGAGCAGTACTTC.

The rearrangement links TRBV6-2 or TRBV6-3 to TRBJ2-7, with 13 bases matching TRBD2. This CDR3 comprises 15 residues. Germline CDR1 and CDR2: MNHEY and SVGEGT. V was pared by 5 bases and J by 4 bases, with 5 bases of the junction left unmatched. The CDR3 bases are TGTGCCAGCAGTAGGACTAGCGGGAGTGGTTACGAGCAGTACTTC. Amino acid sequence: CASSRTSGSGYEQYF.